The next 23 T cell receptor beta chains were all read from a single sample in a study of response to subunit inactivated influenza vaccine. TCRdb reprocessed the RT-PCR reads via MiXCR and lists one record per CDR3 protein. The sample yields about 700,000 distinct CDR3 sequences, approximately 15% seen once. This specimen consisted of PBMCs from blood, obtained around 15 days before vaccination. These receptors originate from a man aged 50 or older who received an inactivated influenza vaccine.

The chain joins TRBV27 to TRBJ2-7; D remains ambiguous. Germline V gene lookup returns CDR1 MNHEY and CDR2 SMNVEV (reference sequence). V shed 6 bases and J shed 3 bases, with 15 bases lying between them. The CDR3 is 14 amino acids. For the CDR3, the DNA is TGTGCCAGCAGCCGGACCCTCCTCCACTACGAGCAGTACTTC. The encoded protein is CASSRTLLHYEQYF.

Turning to this clonotype: At one end the junction does not follow the germline gene, possibly because of a read error. The rearrangement joins TRBV5-6 to TRBJ2-1; D is uncertain. The length of the CDR3 is 12 residues. CDR1 is SGHDT, CDR2 YYEEEE, per germline. The CDR3 DNA is TGTGCCAGCGGCTTATTTGGTGATGAGCAGTTCTTC. Protein: CASGLFGDEQFF.

The chain uses TRBV27 and TRBJ2-3, with D possibly being TRBD1 (5 bases). Germline CDR1 reads MNHEY; CDR2 reads SMNVEV (reference sequence). V was shortened by 6 bases and J by 1 base, with 14 bases between the two germline ends. CDR3 length equals 15 residues. CDR3 in DNA: TGTGCCAGCAGCACGACAGTTTTTGGCACAGATACGCAGTATTTT. Its translation: CASSTTVFGTDTQYF.

This clonotype was picked up many times. The chain uses TRBV29-1 and TRBJ2-2, with D uncertain. The germline V gene has CDR1 SQVTM and CDR2 ANQGSEA. The CDR3 sequence is 13 residues long. V was clipped by 3 bases and J by 6 bases, with 11 bases between them. CDR3 amino acids: CSVDPGRSGELFF. CDR3 bases: TGCAGCGTTGACCCCGGCCGGTCCGGGGAGCTGTTTTTT.

The count of this clonotype is one. A much more abundant neighbour one base away suggests this may be a read error. The chain combines TRBV20-1 with TRBJ2-7, with D possibly being TRBD1 or TRBD2 (6 bases each). CDR3 size: 12 residues. Germline-derived CDR1 and CDR2 are DFQATT and SNEGSKA (reference sequence). As DNA, the CDR3 is TGCAGTGCTAGAGAAGGGGGGTACGAGAAGTACTTC. Protein product: CSAREGGYEKYF.

This clonotype came up a few times. The V call is TRBV28, the J call TRBJ2-7, with TRBD2 matching 8 bases. CDR1 MDHEN and CDR2 SYDVKM come from the germline V gene. The CDR3 length is 12 residues. Unmatched junction bases numbered 4, after V lost 6 bases and J lost 6 bases. The CDR3 nucleotides read TGTGCCAGCAGCGGGGGGGACTCCGAGCAGTACTTC. This translates into CASSGGDSEQYF.

This clonotype has only a few counts. This chain uses TRBV10-3 with TRBJ2-7; D remains unclear. The germline V gene encodes CDR1 ENHRY and CDR2 SYGVKD. The CDR3 consists of 16 residues. The V end lost 0 bases, the J end lost 2 bases, and 14 bases lay between the germline ends. The CDR3 nucleotides are TGTGCCATCAGTGAGTCGATGGGCAGGACGACCTACGAGCAGTACTTC. Its protein product is CAISESMGRTTYEQYF.

This clonotype appeared a few times. This chain's CDR3 is CATSRVGYEQYF. The DNA for the CDR3 is TGTGCCACCAGCAGAGTGGGCTACGAGCAGTACTTC. The chain is built from TRBV15 and TRBJ2-7; D call uncertain. This CDR3 contains 12 residues. Deletions cut 1 base from V and 3 bases from J, with 4 bases between. CDR1 is LNHNV and CDR2 is YYDKDF in the germline V gene (reference sequence).

V gene TRBV10-3 combines with J gene TRBJ2-3; 8 bases line up with TRBD2. The trim removed 5 bases at V and 3 bases at J, leaving 7 bases unmatched. The CDR3 contains 15 residues. Germline V lookup: CDR1 ENHRY, CDR2 SYGVKD. CDR3 nucleotides: TGTGCCATCAGTAGGACAGCGGGAGAAACAGATACGCAGTATTTT. This translates into CAISRTAGETDTQYF.

This clonotype was seen more than once but under ten times. V is TRBV4-3 and J is TRBJ2-7, with 12 positions matching TRBD2. The CDR3 is 17 residues long. V lost 1 base, J lost 2 bases, and 6 bases stayed unmatched. Germline CDR1 and CDR2: LGHNA and YSLEER. CDR3 bases: TGCGCCAGCAGCCAAGCTTACCTAGCGGGAGGGCCCTACGAGCAGTACTTC. It encodes CASSQAYLAGGPYEQYF.

This chain joins TRBV7-9 and TRBJ2-6; D possibly corresponds to TRBD2 (6 bases). The germline gives CDR1 SEHNR, CDR2 FQNEAQ (reference sequence). V was trimmed by 0 bases and J by 0 bases, leaving 9 bases between them. The CDR3 covers 17 residues. The CDR3 nucleotides are TGTGCCAGCAGCTTAGCCATGGGAGGCTCTGGGGCCAACGTCCTGACTTTC. Translation: CASSLAMGGSGANVLTF.

For this clonotype: A junction end diverges from the germline sequence, so it may reflect a read error. The chain couples TRBV20-1 to TRBJ2-1; a possible D gene is TRBD2 (5 bases). The CDR3 length is 17 residues. Germline CDR1 reads DFQATT; CDR2 reads SNEGSKA (reference sequence). The CDR3 spells CCARGIRVIGSYNEQFF. The CDR3 DNA is TGCTGTGCTAGAGGGATCCGGGTGATAGGATCCTACAATGAGCAGTTCTTC.

This clonotype has only a few counts. This sequence joins TRBV20-1 and TRBJ1-3; maybe TRBD1 (5 bases). The CDR3 consists of 15 residues. Germline loops: CDR1 DFQATT, CDR2 SNEGSKA (reference sequence). V was shortened by 3 bases and J by 0 bases, with 12 bases between the two germline ends. In DNA, the CDR3 is TGCAGTGCTAGCCCACAGGAGGACTCTGGAAACACCATATATTTT. Translating it yields CSASPQEDSGNTIYF.

The chain uses TRBV7-8 and TRBJ2-5; D gene unclear. The germline V gene has CDR1 SGHVS and CDR2 FQNEAQ. The V gene lost 3 bases and the J gene lost 5 bases, with 16 bases spanning the gap. This CDR3 has 15 residues. CDR3 loop: CASSFVFEDRETQYF. The CDR3 bases are TGTGCCAGCAGCTTCGTATTCGAGGATCGGGAGACCCAGTACTTC.

J is TRBJ1-2 and V is TRBV6-2 or TRBV6-3; D unclear. The germline CDR1 and CDR2 sequences are MNHEY and SVGEGT. The CDR3 is made up of 15 amino acids. Trimming removed 0 bases at V and 2 bases at J, with 10 bases between. CDR3 nucleotides: TGTGCCAGCAGTTACTCATCGCCTTGGAACTATGGCTACACCTTC. It is translated as CASSYSSPWNYGYTF.

V is TRBV11-2 and J is TRBJ2-3, with 8 positions matching TRBD2. Germline-derived CDR1 and CDR2 are SGHAT and FQNNGV. The CDR3 length is 16 residues. Losses at the gene ends were 4 bases for V and 1 base for J; bases not matched to a gene: 7. The CDR3 protein is CASSSSPGLGTDTQYF. The CDR3, as DNA: TGTGCCAGCAGCTCTTCACCGGGACTAGGCACAGATACGCAGTATTTT.

As to this clonotype: At one end the junction does not follow the germline gene, possibly because of a read error. The rearrangement uses TRBV7-4 and TRBJ1-1; D unclear. The CDR3 is made up of 14 amino acids. CDR1 and CDR2 (germline): SGHVT, SQSDAQ. The CDR3 spells CAISTGLEDTEAFF. The CDR3 DNA reads as TGTGCCATCAGCACTGGGCTCGAAGACACTGAAGCTTTCTTT. The entire variable domain, with the rest obtained from reference TRBV7-4 and TRBJ1-1, is as follows: GAGVSQSPRYKVAKRGRDVALRCDSISGHVTLYWYRQTLGQGSEVLTYSQSDAQRDKSGRPSGRFSAERPERSVSTLKIQRTEQGDSAVYLCAISTGLEDTEAFFGQGTRLTVV.

As for this clonotype: A read error may produce the germline difference seen at one junction end. V usage is TRBV4-2 and J usage is TRBJ2-7; D might be TRBD1 (6 bases). The CDR3 is 14 amino acids. Germline CDR1 is LGHNA and CDR2 is YNFKEQ. The CDR3 nucleotides are TGTGCTAGCAGCCCAGGGGCCCTTGGCCACGAGCAGTACTTC. Residues: CASSPGALGHEQYF.

In its sample, this clonotype was seen a few times. This chain links TRBV6-2 or TRBV6-3 with TRBJ2-1; 9 bases align to TRBD1. The CDR3 extends over 17 amino acids. The germline V gene encodes CDR1 MNHEY and CDR2 SVGEGT. The V segment lost 0 bases and the J segment 2 bases; nucleotides outside the gene matches: 5. The CDR3 region is CASSYSIRTGAYNEQFF. DNA for the CDR3: TGTGCCAGCAGTTACTCGATTCGGACAGGGGCCTACAATGAGCAGTTCTTC.

The genes are TRBV9 and TRBJ2-2; weak D call: TRBD2 (6 bases). With 3 bases removed from V and 7 bases from J, the gap between germline ends came to 10 bases. The germline CDR1 and CDR2 sequences are SGDLS and YYNGEE. The CDR3 covers 13 residues. The CDR3 sequence: CASSAEGYGELFF. For the CDR3, the DNA is TGTGCCAGCAGCGCGGAGGGATACGGGGAGCTGTTTTTT.

This chain links TRBV5-1 with TRBJ2-2; D may be TRBD2 (5 bases). Deletions cut 2 bases from V and 4 bases from J, with 15 bases between. The germline V gene has CDR1 SGHRS and CDR2 YFSETQ. The CDR3 has 16 amino acids. CDR3 region: CASSLSGSRGTGELFF. The CDR3 DNA reads as TGCGCCAGCAGCTTAAGCGGATCCCGAGGCACCGGGGAGCTGTTTTTT. Together with reference TRBV5-1 and TRBJ2-2, the CDR3 gives the full variable domain: KAGVTQTPRYLIKTRGQQVTLSCSPISGHRSVSWYQQTPGQGLQFLFEYFSETQRNKGNFPGRFSGRQFSNSRSEMNVSTLELGDSALYLCASSLSGSRGTGELFFGEGSRLTVL.

A few counts support this clonotype. This chain links TRBV29-1 with TRBJ2-3; TRBD2 matches at 8 bases. Losses at the gene ends were 0 bases for V and 6 bases for J; bases not matched to a gene: 2. This CDR3 has 13 residues. CDR1 and CDR2 (germline): SQVTM, ANQGSEA. Written as DNA, the CDR3 is TGCAGCGTTGAAGAGGGCGGGAGGGATACGCAGTATTTT. This translates into CSVEEGGRDTQYF.

This clonotype has a single count. The chain employs TRBV3-1 and TRBJ2-2; tentative D call: TRBD1 (5 bases). With 7 bases removed from V and 4 bases from J, the gap between germline ends came to 16 bases. CDR1 and CDR2 from the germline V gene are LGHDT and YNNKEL (reference sequence). The CDR3 loop spans 15 amino acids. The CDR3 nucleotides are TGTGCCAGCACCCCCCGGGTAGGGGTCACCGGGGAGCTGTTTTTT. Translating gives CASTPRVGVTGELFF. Filled out from reference TRBV3-1 and TRBJ2-2, the complete variable domain reads DTAVSQTPKYLVTQMGNDKSIKCEQNLGHDTMYWYKQDSKKFLKIMFSYNNKELIINETVPNRFSPKSPDKAHLNLHINSLELGDSAVYFCASTPRVGVTGELFFGEGSRLTVL.